The entry below describes one T cell receptor beta chain. The antigen remains undetermined. The record originates from a study of radiation and T cells in renal cell carcinoma. Across the whole study: Nephrectomy followed 15 Gy stereotactic body radiation by 4 weeks. Study results and limitations: Top tumor clonotypes rose in blood 2 weeks post-radiation, then contracted.

The CDR3 is 16 residues long. With V trimmed by 7 bases and J by 5 bases, 14 bases remained unmatched. Germline V gene sequence: CDR1 MNHEY, CDR2 SMNVEV (reference sequence). As to time point: baseline pretreatment blood. The sample's treatment: 15 Gy SBRT to primary tumor, nephrectomy 4 weeks later. Blood was sampled at baseline, 2 weeks and 4 weeks after SBRT. TCRdb's copy holds only in-frame clones and misses some; the assay was immunoSEQ multiplex PCR. The sample carries about 130,000 clones, approximately 90% recorded once. The source is a woman aged 45-60 years with renal cell carcinoma. This rearrangement joins TRBV27 to TRBJ2-3; TRBD1 matches at 8 bases. The material was blood, obtained from a patient whose treatment included radiotherapy and nephrectomy. CDR3 in DNA: TGTGCCAGCAAGACCCATGGACAGGGAGAGGGAGATACGCAGTATTTT. Translated: CASKTHGQGEGDTQYF.